A single sample is the source of the 31 T cell receptor beta chains below, sequenced in a study of T cells in Graves' hyperthyroidism and ophthalmopathy. RNA transcripts served as the template for amplifying TCR beta CDR3 regions. RT-PCR in the first round (using the HTBI primer set) targeted the TCR CDR3. TCRdb processed the multiplex PCR reads anew with MiXCR; each CDR3 protein has one entry. The sample has some 600,000 distinct CDR3 sequences, approximately 15% seen once; the top ten hold 5.8%. Material for sequencing was blood. The source is a woman in her twenties or thirties with Graves' hyperthyroidism that later progressed to Graves' ophthalmopathy.

A few counts support this clonotype. V is TRBV20-1 and J is TRBJ2-7; D is possibly TRBD1 (5 bases). CDR3 size: 12 residues. Germline loops: CDR1 DFQATT, CDR2 SNEGSKA (reference sequence). V lost 7 bases to trimming and J lost 7 bases, with 17 bases between them. The CDR3 sequence: CSVKGQLEEQYF. The CDR3 DNA sequence: TGCAGTGTAAAGGGGCAGCTTGAGGAGCAGTACTTC.

This clonotype was seen many times. The CDR3 nucleotides are TGTGCCAGTAGTATAGGGGGGGGTGAGCAGTTCTTC. It yields the protein CASSIGGGEQFF. V usage is TRBV19 and J usage is TRBJ2-1; 7 bases are shared with TRBD2. With 1 base clipped from V and 9 bases from J, the junction kept 0 bases outside the gene matches. Germline V lookup: CDR1 LNHDA, CDR2 SQIVND (reference sequence). The CDR3 covers 12 residues.

For the CDR3, the DNA is TGTGCCAGCAGCTTAATCGGTGGTAGCGGGAGTGTGGAGAGAACCGGGGAGCTGTTTTTT. It translates to CASSLIGGSGSVERTGELFF. The genes are TRBV7-3 and TRBJ2-2; 9 positions agree with TRBD2. The CDR3 has 20 amino acids. With 1 base clipped from V and 5 bases from J, the junction kept 17 bases outside the gene matches. CDR1 is SGHTA, CDR2 FQGTGA, per germline.

This chain uses TRBV4-3 with TRBJ2-1; 7 nucleotides agree with TRBD2. CDR1 is LGHNA and CDR2 is YSLEER in the germline V gene. The ends lost 0 bases at V and 13 bases at J; junction bases unmatched: 12. The CDR3 has 15 amino acids. The CDR3 region is CASSQDTAGLPLQFF. DNA of the CDR3: TGCGCCAGCAGCCAAGATACAGCGGGACTCCCACTCCAGTTCTTC.

In this sample, this clonotype turned up a few times. The gene calls are TRBV4-1 and TRBJ2-4, with 7 bases identical to TRBD2. Germline lookup yields CDR1 MGHRA and CDR2 YSYEKL. The V and J ends lost 2 bases and 3 bases, in that order; junction bases with no gene match: 4. The CDR3 runs to 15 residues. CDR3 amino acids: CASSQSGDYKNIQYF. The CDR3 DNA is TGCGCCAGCAGCCAATCCGGGGACTACAAAAACATTCAGTACTTC.

This clonotype was observed at least ten times. The chain is built from TRBV5-1 and TRBJ1-1; unclear D gene. Trimming pared 0 bases from V and 7 bases from J, leaving 10 bases between. This CDR3 comprises 13 residues. CDR1 SGHRS and CDR2 YFSETQ come from the germline V gene. This chain's CDR3 is CASSLAGLSEAFF. The DNA of the CDR3 is TGCGCCAGCAGCTTGGCCGGTTTGAGTGAAGCTTTCTTT.

This clonotype was recorded at least ten times. The chain combines TRBV2 with TRBJ1-5; the match to TRBD1 covers 8 bases. The V segment lost 7 bases and the J segment 0 bases; nucleotides outside the gene matches: 8. This CDR3 region has 16 residues. Per germline, CDR1 SNHLY and CDR2 FYNNEI. Here the CDR3 DNA reads TGTGCCAGCAAGCCGGACAGGGCCCTTAGCAATCAGCCCCAGCATTTT. It is translated as CASKPDRALSNQPQHF. Combining the CDR3 with reference TRBV2 and TRBJ1-5 gives the whole variable domain EPEVTQTPSHQVTQMGQEVILRCVPISNHLYFYWYRQILGQKVEFLVSFYNNEISEKSEIFDDQFSVERPDGSNFTLKIRSTKLEDSAMYFCASKPDRALSNQPQHFGDGTRLSIL.

This clonotype has a count of ten or more. The chain joins TRBV11-2 to TRBJ2-5; no clear D. Trimming shortened V by 5 bases and J by 4 bases, and 14 bases separated the two germline ends. Germline-derived CDR1 and CDR2 are SGHAT and FQNNGV. This CDR3 has 14 amino acids. The CDR3 here is CASSPDHWGETQYF. In DNA form, the CDR3 reads TGTGCCAGCAGCCCGGACCATTGGGGAGAGACCCAGTACTTC.

The CDR3 DNA reads as TGTGCCAGCAGCCACCTTGCGGAGTTTATGAACACTGAAGCTTTCTTT. Translating gives CASSHLAEFMNTEAFF. V gene TRBV28 combines with J gene TRBJ1-1; D remains unclear. With 6 bases removed from V and 0 bases from J, the gap between germline ends came to 17 bases. The CDR3 covers 16 residues. CDR1 is MDHEN and CDR2 is SYDVKM in the germline V gene. The whole variable domain, remainder taken from reference TRBV28 and TRBJ1-1, is DVKVTQSSRYLVKRTGEKVFLECVQDMDHENMFWYRQDPGLGLRLIYFSYDVKMKEKGDIPEGYSVSREKKERFSLILESASTNQTSMYLCASSHLAEFMNTEAFFGQGTRLTVV.

This clonotype was counted at least ten times. The chain recombines TRBV12-3 or TRBV12-4 with TRBJ2-7; 8 nucleotides line up with TRBD1. The CDR3 contains 13 residues. J was trimmed by 5 bases and V by 7 bases; bases with no gene match: 7. In DNA, the CDR3 is TGTGCCAGCACTGGGGCAGGGGGCAACGAGCAGTACTTC. This gives the protein CASTGAGGNEQYF.

This clonotype occurred many times. The V and J genes are TRBV24-1 and TRBJ1-2, with a possible D match to TRBD1 (5 bases). In germline, CDR1 is KGHDR, CDR2 SFDVKD. V was shortened by 0 bases and J by 6 bases, with 10 bases between the two germline ends. This CDR3 has 14 residues. The CDR3: CATSDLGGTHGYTF. CDR3 bases: TGTGCCACCAGTGATTTGGGGGGAACCCATGGCTACACCTTC.

This clonotype was seen a few times. The V gene is TRBV28, the J gene TRBJ2-7, with 8 bases that match TRBD1. The CDR3 is 16 amino acids. Germline assignment: CDR1 MDHEN and CDR2 SYDVKM. The V gene end was trimmed by 3 bases and the J gene end by 2 bases; junction bases not matched to a gene: 9. CDR3 nucleotide sequence: TGTGCCAGCAGTTTTGGGCAGGGGACAGGAACCTACGAGCAGTACTTC. It encodes CASSFGQGTGTYEQYF. Based on the CDR3 plus reference TRBV28 and TRBJ2-7, the full variable domain is DVKVTQSSRYLVKRTGEKVFLECVQDMDHENMFWYRQDPGLGLRLIYFSYDVKMKEKGDIPEGYSVSREKKERFSLILESASTNQTSMYLCASSFGQGTGTYEQYFGPGTRLTVT.

The chain carries TRBV20-1 and TRBJ2-3; TRBD1 matches at 7 bases. Germline V gene lookup returns CDR1 DFQATT and CDR2 SNEGSKA (reference sequence). V was pared by 4 bases and J by 4 bases, with 8 bases of the junction left unmatched. The length of the CDR3 is 14 residues. CDR3 amino acids: CSAKKGTAADTQYF. As DNA, the CDR3 is TGCAGTGCTAAAAAAGGGACAGCGGCAGATACGCAGTATTTT.

At least ten counts were recorded for this clonotype. V is TRBV11-2 and J is TRBJ1-1; no clear D gene. V lost 7 bases, J lost 1 base, and 4 bases lay in between. Looked up from germline, CDR1 is SGHAT and CDR2 is FQNNGV. The CDR3 runs to 11 residues. The CDR3 coding sequence is TGTGCCAGCAACCAGAACACTGAAGCTTTCTTT. It codes for CASNQNTEAFF.

This clonotype occurred many times. V is TRBV12-3 or TRBV12-4 and J is TRBJ2-5, with 8 bases aligning to TRBD1. The trim removed 7 bases at V and 3 bases at J, leaving 4 bases unmatched. This CDR3 spans 13 amino acids. CDR3 residues: CASKGQVEETQYF. The CDR3 nucleotides read TGTGCCAGCAAGGGACAGGTGGAAGAGACCCAGTACTTC.

This clonotype occurred many times. The rearrangement links TRBV7-2 to TRBJ1-2; D remains unclear. Germline V gene lookup returns CDR1 SGHTA and CDR2 FQGNSA. This CDR3 has 14 amino acids. V was cut by 1 base and J by 2 bases, with 8 bases left in between. In DNA, the CDR3 is TGTGCCAGCAGCTTAGGTCCGGAGAACTATGGCTACACCTTC. Residues: CASSLGPENYGYTF.

This clonotype was counted at least ten times. The V gene is TRBV20-1, the J gene TRBJ1-2; 10 nucleotides agree with TRBD1. CDR3 size: 13 residues. From germline, CDR1 is DFQATT and CDR2 SNEGSKA (reference sequence). V trimming: 5 bases; J trimming: 4 bases; junction bases outside the gene matches: 4. CDR3: CSAADRGIYGYTF. The CDR3 coding sequence is TGCAGTGCTGCGGACAGGGGGATCTATGGCTACACCTTC.

The sample holds many counts of this clonotype. This chain links TRBV12-3 or TRBV12-4 with TRBJ1-2; no clear D gene. This CDR3 spans 15 amino acids. Trimming took off 6 bases at V and 3 bases at J, with 17 bases between the two ends. CDR3 DNA: TGTGCCAGCAGCCCGCCCGTGGGAAGCGACTATGGCTACACCTTC. Translating it yields CASSPPVGSDYGYTF.

CDR3 bases: TGTGCCAGCAGTGAAGCGCCAGGGTTTACCGGGGAGCTGTTTTTT. It codes for CASSEAPGFTGELFF. The chain employs TRBV6-1 and TRBJ2-2; D is possibly TRBD1 (5 bases). The CDR3 has 15 amino acids. Per germline, CDR1 MNHNS and CDR2 SASEGT. V was cut by 0 bases and J by 5 bases, with 10 bases left in between.

About this clonotype: It may be a read error: a sequence one base away is much more abundant. The rearrangement links TRBV7-6 to TRBJ1-2; TRBD1 aligns across 7 bases. There are 13 residues in the CDR3. The ends lost 5 bases at V and 8 bases at J; junction bases unmatched: 8. Germline V CDR1 and CDR2: SGHVS, FNYEAQ. The CDR3: CASSHGQVRGYTF. The CDR3 DNA reads as TGTGCCAGCAGCCATGGACAGGTCCGCGGCTACACCTTC. The full variable domain, in which reference TRBV7-6 and TRBJ1-2 provide the parts outside the CDR3, is GAGVSQSPRYKVTKRGQDVALRCDPISGHVSLYWYRQALGQGPEFLTYFNYEAQQDKSGLPNDRFSAERPEGSISTLTIQRTEQRDSAMYRCASSHGQVRGYTFGSGTRLTVV.

V gene TRBV20-1 combines with J gene TRBJ2-7, with D maybe TRBD2 (6 bases). Germline V gene data show CDR1 as DFQATT and CDR2 as SNEGSKA (reference sequence). The length of the CDR3 is 15 residues. V was pared by 0 bases and J by 0 bases, with 12 bases between. The CDR3 region has the DNA TGCAGTGCTAGAGATAGCGGAAACCCCTCCTACGAGCAGTACTTC. Protein: CSARDSGNPSYEQYF.

This clonotype was counted at least ten times. The chain carries TRBV6-1 and TRBJ2-1; no firm D call. The CDR3 runs 12 residues. Germline V gene sequence: CDR1 MNHNS, CDR2 SASEGT. V lost 8 bases to trimming and J lost 7 bases, with 12 bases between them. The CDR3, as DNA: TGTGCCAGCGAGGTTGTGGGTAATGAGCAGTTCTTC. Protein sequence: CASEVVGNEQFF.

Comments on this clonotype: One end of the junction varies from germline; a read error may be responsible. The CDR3 DNA sequence: TGCGCCAGCAGGCAGACAGGAGCAACTAATGAAAAACTGCTTTTT. Protein sequence: CASRQTGATNEKLLF. The chain joins TRBV5-1 to TRBJ1-4; D perhaps matches TRBD1 (6 bases). Germline V gene sequence: CDR1 SGHRS, CDR2 YFSETQ. There are 15 residues in the CDR3.

On this clonotype itself: The CDR3 end shows no conserved phenylalanine or tryptophan, and so a read error is likely. The gene calls are TRBV15 and TRBJ2-5, with D maybe TRBD2 (6 bases). Germline CDR1 is LNHNV and CDR2 is YYDKDF (reference sequence). This CDR3 region has 12 residues. Trimming took off 5 bases at V and 3 bases at J, with 7 bases between the two ends. CDR3 nucleotides: TGTGCCACCAGCGGCGGGGAAGAGACCCAGTACTCC. This codes for CATSGGEETQYS.

The table lists this clonotype with many counts. The CDR3, as DNA: TGCAGCGTTTCCCCGGGAACCTCCTACAATGAGCAGTTCTTC. It translates to CSVSPGTSYNEQFF. The chain has TRBV29-1 and TRBJ2-1; D possibly corresponds to TRBD2 (5 bases). V lost 5 bases, J lost 0 bases, and 11 bases lay in between. From germline, CDR1 is SQVTM and CDR2 ANQGSEA. The CDR3 loop spans 14 amino acids.

This clonotype appeared many times. This chain connects TRBV5-1 to TRBJ2-2; 7 nucleotides line up with TRBD1. CDR3 length: 15 residues. The V gene end was trimmed by 3 bases and the J gene end by 4 bases; junction bases not matched to a gene: 6. Germline V gene lookup returns CDR1 SGHRS and CDR2 YFSETQ. The CDR3 DNA reads TGCGCCAGCAGCTCCAGGACAGGCCCCACCGGGGAGCTGTTTTTT. It yields the protein CASSSRTGPTGELFF.

This clonotype was seen repeatedly, ten times or more. The chain is built from TRBV29-1 and TRBJ2-1, with 9 bases identical to TRBD2. The junction had 11 bases not matched to a gene; V was cut back by 4 bases and J by 1 base. The length of the CDR3 is 17 residues. Germline lookup yields CDR1 SQVTM and CDR2 ANQGSEA. In DNA form, the CDR3 reads TGCAGCGTTGTCGCGGGAGGGCCCGAAGGATCCTACAATGAGCAGTTCTTC. Its protein is CSVVAGGPEGSYNEQFF.

The rearrangement uses TRBV20-1 and TRBJ1-1, with D maybe TRBD1 (5 bases). CDR1 is DFQATT and CDR2 is SNEGSKA in the germline V gene (reference sequence). There are 14 residues in the CDR3. V lost 2 bases and J 0 bases, leaving 10 bases between the germline ends. This CDR3 is CSARPGSMNTEAFF. The CDR3 DNA is TGCAGTGCTAGACCAGGGTCTATGAACACTGAAGCTTTCTTT.

This clonotype was seen repeatedly, ten times or more. This chain connects TRBV28 to TRBJ2-6; 8 bases fit TRBD1. Trimming cost V 6 bases and J 0 bases; bases outside gene matches: 4. The CDR3 covers 16 residues. The germline gives CDR1 MDHEN, CDR2 SYDVKM. CDR3 DNA: TGTGCCAGCAGCTCAGGGGGCCGCTCTGGGGCCAACGTCCTGACTTTC. This codes for CASSSGGRSGANVLTF.

This clonotype was counted only a few times. V is TRBV27 and J is TRBJ2-7; no definite D call. The CDR3 contains 14 residues. Trimming stripped 3 bases from V and 4 bases from J, with 13 bases between. The germline CDR1 and CDR2 sequences are MNHEY and SMNVEV (reference sequence). CDR3: CASSLNTAAYEQYF. As DNA, the CDR3 is TGTGCCAGCAGTTTGAATACCGCGGCGTACGAGCAGTACTTC.

The chain employs TRBV7-9 and TRBJ2-3; 11 nucleotides agree with TRBD2. Trimming removed 5 bases from V and 6 bases from J; junction bases left unmatched: 7. The CDR3 is 15 residues long. CDR1 and CDR2 from the germline V gene are SEHNR and FQNEAQ (reference sequence). DNA of the CDR3: TGTGCCAGCAGCCAACTAGCGGGAGTTCATGATACGCAGTATTTT. This gives the protein CASSQLAGVHDTQYF.